This is a list of T cell receptor beta chains from one sample in a study of molecular identifiers for immune sequencing clone quantification. MiXCR, applied by TCRdb to the PCR reads, yields one record per CDR3 protein. The sample shows about 640,000 distinct CDR3 sequences, around 20% of them seen only once. Material for sequencing was naive CD8+ T cells from blood, with Jurkat cell RNA spiked in. These receptors all come from a human donor in good health. Some libraries in this study had Jurkat cell RNA spiked in. The CDR3 runs from the conserved cysteine through the conserved F or W. A D gene is named only where the DNA matches it firmly. A clone size is listed for some rows: how often the clone was seen (once, few, many), or a class if it is expanded.

v_gene	d_gene	abundance	j_gene	CDR3nt	CDR3aa
TRBV6-2/TRBV6-3	.	.	TRBJ2-3	TGTGTCAGCAGTTACTCTTCTGCTGGGCAGGTCACAGATACGCAGTATTTT	CVSSYSSAGQVTDTQYF
TRBV25-1	.	many	TRBJ2-1	TGTGCCAGCAGTGAATCCCTGGATGAGCAGTTCTTC	CASSESLDEQFF
TRBV10-3	.	many	TRBJ2-7	TGTGCCATCAGTGAGTCGGGACCCGAGCAGTACTTC	CAISESGPEQYF
TRBV4-3	.	.	TRBJ2-7	TGCGCCAGCAGCCAAGACCCGGGGACGGATCGCTACGAGCAGTACTTC	CASSQDPGTDRYEQYF
TRBV28	.	many	TRBJ2-5	TGTGCCGGCAGGTTGGCGGGCCAAGAGACCCAGTACTTC	CAGRLAGQETQYF
TRBV6-5	TRBD2	.	TRBJ2-5	TGTGCCAGCAGTCAAAGGACTAGCGGGAGTTGGGAGACCCAGTACTTC	CASSQRTSGSWETQYF
TRBV5-6	.	few	TRBJ2-3	TGTGCCAGCAGCTTTTGGACTATCGCCCCGGGTGGAGGCACAGATACGCAGTATTTT	CASSFWTIAPGGGTDTQYF
TRBV29-1	TRBD1	many	TRBJ2-7	TGCAGCGTTGTGTTATGGTCATCGACAGGGACAGGGGCCTATTACGAGCAGTACTTC	CSVVLWSSTGTGAYYEQYF
TRBV12-3/TRBV12-4	TRBD2	few	TRBJ2-5	TGTGCCAGCAGCCTAGCGGGAGGGATGGAGACCCAGTACTTC	CASSLAGGMETQYF
TRBV27	.	many	TRBJ2-7	TGTGCCAGCAGTTTCGGCTTGGGGCCGGCCTACGAGCAGTACTTC	CASSFGLGPAYEQYF
TRBV7-9	.	many	TRBJ2-3	TGTGCCAGCAGACTGGGGGGGGCTGATACGCAGTATTTT	CASRLGGADTQYF
TRBV19	.	few	TRBJ2-1	TGTGCCAGTAGTGTCCGGGACATGGAGTACAATGAGCAGTTCTTC	CASSVRDMEYNEQFF
TRBV16	.	few	TRBJ1-1	TGTGCCAGCAGCCAATCACGGGGGGGAAACACTGAAGCTTTCTTT	CASSQSRGGNTEAFF
TRBV4-3	TRBD2	few	TRBJ2-1	TGCGCCAGCAGCCAAGTGGCTAGCGGGTTCGTCTACAATGAGCAGTTCTTC	CASSQVASGFVYNEQFF
TRBV28	.	.	TRBJ1-2	TGTGCCAGCAGTTTTCGGGGGGTGGCAGGGGAAGGCTACACCTTC	CASSFRGVAGEGYTF
TRBV20-1	.	many	TRBJ2-7	TGCAGTGCTAGTGTGGGGGGAGTTTCCTACGAGCAGTACTTC	CSASVGGVSYEQYF
TRBV20-1	.	many	TRBJ2-7	TGCAGTGCTAGTAAGGCACTAGCTTTCTCCTACGAGCAGTACTTC	CSASKALAFSYEQYF
TRBV29-1	.	many	TRBJ2-7	TGCAGCGCCGCGGACACGTACTCCTACGAGCAGTACTTC	CSAADTYSYEQYF
TRBV6-5	.	many	TRBJ1-1	TGTGCCAGCAGTTACTCTGGGGGGGCGAACACTGAAGCTTTCTTT	CASSYSGGANTEAFF
TRBV11-3	.	few	TRBJ2-4	TGTGCCAGCAGCCCCCCGGGGTCGGACATTCAGTACTTC	CASSPPGSDIQYF
TRBV5-5	.	few	TRBJ2-7	TGTGCCAGCAGCTTGGGGCAGAACCAATACGAGCAGTACTTC	CASSLGQNQYEQYF
TRBV5-4	TRBD2	.	TRBJ2-7	TGTGCCAGCAGCTTCGCGACTAGCGGGACGTACGAGCAGTACTTC	CASSFATSGTYEQYF
TRBV28	TRBD2	many	TRBJ2-1	TGTGCCAGCAGCTTAGCGGGAGGGTACAATGAGCAGTTCTTC	CASSLAGGYNEQFF
TRBV7-2	.	many	TRBJ1-2	TGTGCCAGCAGCTTAGCGGGGGGCGGTTATGGCTACACCTTC	CASSLAGGGYGYTF
TRBV20-1	TRBD1	few	TRBJ2-7	TGCAGTGCTAGAGACCAAGTTCGGGGACAGGAACCCTACGAGCAGTACTTC	CSARDQVRGQEPYEQYF
TRBV4-3	.	few	TRBJ2-6	TGCGCCAGCAGCCAAGTATTGCGCCTTTCTGGGGCCAACGTCCTGACTTTC	CASSQVLRLSGANVLTF
TRBV10-1	.	many	TRBJ2-1	TGCGCCAGCAGCGTGGGACCTAACAATGAGCAGTTCTTC	CASSVGPNNEQFF
TRBV6-1	.	.	TRBJ2-5	TGTGCCAGCAGTGAATTATGGGAGACCCAGTACTTC	CASSELWETQYF
TRBV4-3	.	.	TRBJ2-7	TGCGCCTGCAGCCAAGATTGGGGCAGGGCATCCTACGAGCAGTACTTC	CACSQDWGRASYEQYF
TRBV7-9	TRBD1	.	TRBJ1-4	TGTGCCGGCAGCTTAGTTCAGGGGGGAACTGATGAAAAACTGTTTTTT	CAGSLVQGGTDEKLFF
TRBV29-1	.	many	TRBJ2-1	TGCAGCATAATAGGGGCAACAAACAATGAGCAGTTCTTC	CSIIGATNNEQFF
TRBV15	.	many	TRBJ2-5	TGTGCCACCAGCAGAGAACGGGGGATAGGGGAGACCCAGTACTTC	CATSRERGIGETQYF
TRBV13	TRBD1	many	TRBJ2-7	TGTGCCAGCAGCTTGGGGACAGAGCTCTCCTACGAGCAGTACTTC	CASSLGTELSYEQYF
TRBV7-8	.	many	TRBJ2-7	TGTGCCAGCAGCCCCCTGGCGGGGGCGGGTCTCGAGCAGTACTTC	CASSPLAGAGLEQYF
TRBV7-6	.	.	TRBJ2-5	TGTGCCAGCAGCGAGAATCTGCAACGGGAGACCCAGTACTTC	CASSENLQRETQYF
TRBV19	.	many	TRBJ2-7	TGTGCCAGTTCTTGGGCAGTGGAGAAATACGAGCAGTACTTC	CASSWAVEKYEQYF
TRBV4-1	.	.	TRBJ2-5	TGCGCCAGCAGCCAAGACCCTCTAGGCCAAGAGACCCAGTACTTC	CASSQDPLGQETQYF
TRBV5-3	.	.	TRBJ1-1	TGTGCCAGCAGCTTAGGATACACTGAAGCTTCCTTT	CASSLGYTEASF
TRBV4-3	TRBD1	many	TRBJ2-2	TGCGCCAGCAGCCAAGATGCCAGGGGGAATACCGGGGAGCTGTTTTTT	CASSQDARGNTGELFF
TRBV27	TRBD1	many	TRBJ2-7	TGTGCCAGCAGGCTATGGGGGACAGGGGACTACGAGCAGTACTTC	CASRLWGTGDYEQYF
TRBV28	.	many	TRBJ2-6	TGTGCCAGCAGTTTACCCTGGGGCTCTGGGGCCAACGTCCTGACTTTC	CASSLPWGSGANVLTF
TRBV12-3/TRBV12-4	.	few	TRBJ2-1	TGTGCCAGCAGTTTTTATGGGGGGGGGCCGAGTGAGCAGTTCTTC	CASSFYGGGPSEQFF
TRBV12-3/TRBV12-4	.	.	TRBJ2-6	TGTACCAGCAGTCCCCAGTCGCGGGACAGCGTCTCTGGGGCCAACGCCCTGACTTTC	CTSSPQSRDSVSGANALTF
TRBV29-1	.	many	TRBJ2-7	TGCAGCGTGGGTGCAGGATCAACCTACGAGCAGTACTTC	CSVGAGSTYEQYF
TRBV14	.	.	TRBJ2-7	TGTGCCAGCAGCCAAGATGGGGGAGTCTACGAGCAGTACTTC	CASSQDGGVYEQYF
TRBV14	TRBD1	.	TRBJ2-1	TGTGCCAGCAGCCAAGATGCGTCGTCAGGGGGCAGGGATGAGCAGTTCTTC	CASSQDASSGGRDEQFF
TRBV28	TRBD1	many	TRBJ1-1	TGTGCCAGCAGTTTCCGTTCAGGGGGGGAAGCTTTCTTT	CASSFRSGGEAFF
TRBV27	.	many	TRBJ2-3	TGTGCCAGCAGTAGCGGGACAGGAAGTTTATACGCGACAGATACGCAGTATTTT	CASSSGTGSLYATDTQYF
TRBV29-1	TRBD2	many	TRBJ2-3	TGCAGCGTTGAAACAGGGACTAGCGGGGGAACAGATACGCAGTATTTT	CSVETGTSGGTDTQYF
TRBV30	.	few	TRBJ1-1	TGTGCCTGGGGATTTTCCAAGGGCACTGAAGCTTTCTTT	CAWGFSKGTEAFF
TRBV19	TRBD2	.	TRBJ2-5	TGTGCCAGTAGTATCACGGGACTAGATTATGAGACCCAGTACTTC	CASSITGLDYETQYF
TRBV28	TRBD1	many	TRBJ1-4	TGTGCCAGCAGGGACAGGGCGGAAGAAAAACTGTTTTTT	CASRDRAEEKLFF